This T cell receptor (beta chain) stems from a study of control samples from healthy donors and cancer patients. CDR1 is SGHTA and CDR2 is FQGNSA in the germline V gene. This CDR3 has 15 residues. Trimming took 2 bases from V and 4 from J, leaving 11 bases between them. The repertoire was sequenced with immunoSEQ multiplex PCR; TCRdb's copy has only in-frame clones and lacks some. The top ten clones hold about 1.1% of a sample with 50,000 or so clones, 90% to 96% of them seen once. The genes are TRBV7-2 and TRBJ1-4; the D gene is possibly TRBD1 (6 bases). The sequenced sample consisted of blood. The TCR comes from a woman aged 18-29 years in good health. The CDR3 nucleotides read TGTGCCAGCAGCTTATTCAGGGGATATAATGAAAAACTGTTTTTT. The encoded protein is CASSLFRGYNEKLFF.